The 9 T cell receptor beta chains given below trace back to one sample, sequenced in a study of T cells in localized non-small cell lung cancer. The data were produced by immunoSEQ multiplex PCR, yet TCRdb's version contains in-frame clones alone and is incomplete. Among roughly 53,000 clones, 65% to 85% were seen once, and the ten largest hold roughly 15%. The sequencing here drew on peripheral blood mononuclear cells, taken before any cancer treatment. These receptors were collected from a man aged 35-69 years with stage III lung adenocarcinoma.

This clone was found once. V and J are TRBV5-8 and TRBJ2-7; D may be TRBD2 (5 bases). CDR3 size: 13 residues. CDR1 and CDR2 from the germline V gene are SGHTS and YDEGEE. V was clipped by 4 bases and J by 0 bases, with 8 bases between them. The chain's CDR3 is CASSIGLSYEQYF. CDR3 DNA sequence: TGTGCCAGCAGCATCGGACTCTCCTACGAGCAGTACTTC.

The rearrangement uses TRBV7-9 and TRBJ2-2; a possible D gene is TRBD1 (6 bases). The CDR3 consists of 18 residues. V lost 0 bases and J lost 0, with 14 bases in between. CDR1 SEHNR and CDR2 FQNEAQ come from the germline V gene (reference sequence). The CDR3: CASSLARTVIANTGELFF. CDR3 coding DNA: TGTGCCAGCAGCTTAGCAAGGACAGTGATCGCGAACACCGGGGAGCTGTTTTTT.

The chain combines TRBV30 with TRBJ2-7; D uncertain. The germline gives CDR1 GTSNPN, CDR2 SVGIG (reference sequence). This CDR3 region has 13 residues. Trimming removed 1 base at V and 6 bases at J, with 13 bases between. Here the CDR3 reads CAWSGFFWSEQYF. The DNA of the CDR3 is TGTGCCTGGAGTGGCTTCTTCTGGTCCGAGCAGTACTTC. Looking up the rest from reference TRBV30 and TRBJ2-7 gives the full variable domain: SQTIHQWPATLVQPVGSPLSLECTVEGTSNPNLYWYRQAAGRGLQLLFYSVGIGQISSEVPQNLSASRPQDRQFILSSKKLLLSDSGFYLCAWSGFFWSEQYFGPGTRLTVT.

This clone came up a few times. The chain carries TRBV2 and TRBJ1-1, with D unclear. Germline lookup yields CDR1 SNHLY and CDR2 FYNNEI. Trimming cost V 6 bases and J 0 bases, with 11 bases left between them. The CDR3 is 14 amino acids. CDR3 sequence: CASRPDEMNTEAFF. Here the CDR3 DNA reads TGTGCCAGCAGGCCGGATGAAATGAACACTGAAGCTTTCTTT.

For the CDR3, the DNA is TGCGCCAGCAGCTTGCTCCGGGAGGAGACTGAAGACTATGGCTACACCTTC. It is translated as CASSLLREETEDYGYTF. The rearrangement links TRBV5-1 to TRBJ1-2; D not resolved. The germline CDR1 and CDR2 sequences are SGHRS and YFSETQ. This CDR3 is 17 amino acids long. Trimming cost V 1 base and J 3 bases, with 19 bases left between them.

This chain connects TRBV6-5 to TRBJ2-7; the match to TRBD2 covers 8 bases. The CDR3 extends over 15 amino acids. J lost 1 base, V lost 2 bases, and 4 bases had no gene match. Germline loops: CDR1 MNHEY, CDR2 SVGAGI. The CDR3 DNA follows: TGTGCCAGCAGTTACGGGCGCGGGGGGTCCTACGAGCAGTACTTC. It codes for CASSYGRGGSYEQYF.

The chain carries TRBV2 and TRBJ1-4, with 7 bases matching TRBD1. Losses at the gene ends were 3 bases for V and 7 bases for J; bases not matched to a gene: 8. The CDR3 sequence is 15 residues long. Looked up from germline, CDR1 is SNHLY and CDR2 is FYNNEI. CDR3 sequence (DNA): TGTGCCAGCAGTGAGGTCTCAGGGGGTGGTGAAAAACTGTTTTTT. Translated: CASSEVSGGGEKLFF.

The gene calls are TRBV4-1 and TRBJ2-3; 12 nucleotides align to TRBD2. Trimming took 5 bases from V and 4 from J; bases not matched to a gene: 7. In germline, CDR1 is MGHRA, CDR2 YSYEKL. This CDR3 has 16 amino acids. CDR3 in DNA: TGCGCCAGCAGCGAAATTGGACTAGCGGGATCAGATACGCAGTATTTT. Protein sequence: CASSEIGLAGSDTQYF.

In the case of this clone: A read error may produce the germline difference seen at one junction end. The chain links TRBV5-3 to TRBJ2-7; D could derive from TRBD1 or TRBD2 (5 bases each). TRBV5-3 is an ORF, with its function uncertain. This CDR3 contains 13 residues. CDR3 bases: TGTGCCAGCAGCTTGGGACGCTTCTACGAGCAGTACTTC. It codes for CASSLGRFYEQYF.